This T cell receptor beta chain was found in a study of monozygotic twins with inflammatory bowel disease. TCRdb derives one entry per CDR3 protein from the 5' RACE reads, leaving out DNA. The sample includes about 140,000 distinct CDR3 sequences. Each donor had 2.5 ml of blood drawn. Sequenced: blood. The clonotype originates from a human donor with ulcerative colitis or Crohn's disease, or a healthy co-twin of an affected twin (not recorded which).

CDR3 sequence: CAWMGAETQYF. The chain carries TRBV30 and TRBJ2-5; no DNA is available, so the TRBD1 call from TCRdb remains unchecked. Per the germline V gene, CDR1 is GTSNPN and CDR2 is SVGIG (reference sequence). The CDR3 runs 11 residues.